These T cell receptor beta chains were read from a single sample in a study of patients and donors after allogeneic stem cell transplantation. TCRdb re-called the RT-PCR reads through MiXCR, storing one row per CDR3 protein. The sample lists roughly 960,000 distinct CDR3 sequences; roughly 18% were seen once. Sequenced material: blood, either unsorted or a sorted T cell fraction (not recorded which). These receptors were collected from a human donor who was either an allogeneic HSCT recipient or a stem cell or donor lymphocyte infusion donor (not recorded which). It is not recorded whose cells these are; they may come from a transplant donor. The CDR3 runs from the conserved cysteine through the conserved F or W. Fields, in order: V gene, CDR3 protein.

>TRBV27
CASSPAGTLKNIQYF
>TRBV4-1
CASSQDRTVNTEAFF
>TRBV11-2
CASSLGGAPHNEQFF
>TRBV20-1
CSARELDGHYGYTF
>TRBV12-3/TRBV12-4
CASSSTGRDGELFF
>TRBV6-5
CASSYTTGGYQPQHF
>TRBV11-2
CASSSIPGTGELFF
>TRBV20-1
CSARGTETQRSSYEQYF
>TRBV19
CASSIDGAGGYNEQFF
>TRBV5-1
CASSLGQGKTEAFF
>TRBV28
CASSLYRQGAKNIQYF
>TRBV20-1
CSASGTGTYEQYF
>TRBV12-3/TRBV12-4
CASSPSGGARNEQFF
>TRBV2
CASSEEVVAYEQYF
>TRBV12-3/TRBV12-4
CASSPYEGLYEQYF
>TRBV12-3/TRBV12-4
CASRSQGNTEAFF
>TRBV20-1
CSASPDLPGTSGNTIYF
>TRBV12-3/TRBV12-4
CASSFWQEFLF
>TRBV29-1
CSVGLMNTGELFF
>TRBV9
CASSVGDTLAKETQYF